This T cell receptor beta chain was sequenced for a study of T cells in Graves' hyperthyroidism and ophthalmopathy. TCR beta CDR3 regions were amplified from RNA. The primer set for the first-round RT-PCR of the TCR CDR3 was HTBI. One entry per CDR3 protein, called by TCRdb with MiXCR from the multiplex PCR reads. The sample includes nearly 600,000 distinct CDR3 sequences, 13% to 15% of them seen just once. The germline V gene encodes CDR1 SNHLY and CDR2 FYNNEI. The CDR3 sequence is 21 residues long. J gave up 0 bases and V 4 bases, and 18 bases lay outside the gene matches. The chain joins TRBV2 to TRBJ2-1; 10 bases are shared with TRBD2. The TCR comes from a woman aged 18 to 35 with Graves' ophthalmopathy. Sequencing input: blood. The DNA for the CDR3 is TGTGCCAGCAGTGGTTCCGGACTAGCGGAGACCGATGCGGACTCCTACAATGAGCAGTTCTTC. It encodes CASSGSGLAETDADSYNEQFF.